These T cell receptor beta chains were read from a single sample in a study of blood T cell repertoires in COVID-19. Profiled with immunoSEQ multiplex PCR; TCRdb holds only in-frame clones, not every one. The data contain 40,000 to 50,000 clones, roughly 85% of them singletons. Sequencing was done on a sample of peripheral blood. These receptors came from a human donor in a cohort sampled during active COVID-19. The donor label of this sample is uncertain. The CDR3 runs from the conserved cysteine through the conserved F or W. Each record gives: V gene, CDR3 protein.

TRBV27 CASSLSGRAGTGELFF
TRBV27 CASRGGRDGYTF
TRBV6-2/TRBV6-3 CASSKGQGSNTEAFF
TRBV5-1 CASSLGGIEQYF
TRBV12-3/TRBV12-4 CASRKTGSYEQYF
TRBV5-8 CASSPGGLNTEAFF
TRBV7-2 CASSFRQGGNQPQHF
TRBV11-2 CASSLGSDSSYEQYF
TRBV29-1 CSVEEVSGTYEQYF
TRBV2 CASSEGPGSGYGYTF
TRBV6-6 CASSLAGTGGPEAFF
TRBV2 CASSAQYGGSGNTIYF
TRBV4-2 CASSQDGVREDGYTF
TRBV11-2 CASGPGVSSGNTIYF
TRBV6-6 CASSGPSGVGELFF
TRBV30 CAWVSRGAQETQYF
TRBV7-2 CAIRSASGGAYNEQFF
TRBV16 CASSQSMAGPGTYNEQFF
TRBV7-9 CASSLESLAVTQYF
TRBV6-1 CASSDRGGTEAFF
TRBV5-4 CAPGQGQLSDTQYF
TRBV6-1 CASSEVPVGGQVEKLFF
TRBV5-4 CASSFMGGGTDTQYF
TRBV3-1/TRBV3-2 CASSTGDRVHNEQFF
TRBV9 CASSASGTTDNEQFF
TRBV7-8 CASSLAVRVSEAFF
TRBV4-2 CASSHIRDSSYNEQFF
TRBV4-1 CASSQVPGQGNSPLHF
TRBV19 CASTLLGVNTEAFF
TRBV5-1 CASSSLRDRDAKNIQYF
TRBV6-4 CASSDASGHNEQFF
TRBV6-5 CASSYSSARVDEQYF
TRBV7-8 CASSLDRGTGEQYF
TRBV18 CASSSLSGEQYF
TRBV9 CASSAGTGGGYNYGYTF
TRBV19 CASTETGGSGANVLTF
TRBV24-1 CATALGANNNEQFF
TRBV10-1 CAGPHEQYF
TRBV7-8 CASSPSGVYGYTF
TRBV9 CASSVAQGPPVYGYTF
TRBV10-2 CASGAEAYNEQFF
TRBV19 CASSIAGEYEQFF
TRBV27 CASRIRGPSYEQYF
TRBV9 CASSVGGGTVVNEQFF
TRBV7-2 CASSVTGIRGYTF
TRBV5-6 CASSEGTGGADTEAFF
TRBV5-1 CASSLTGGNEQFF
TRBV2 CASTSGGGRGYTF
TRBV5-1 CASSETGITNEKLFF
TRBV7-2 CASSLLGDRAEAFF
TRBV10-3 CAIRTGGATDGEQYF